The subject of this entry is one T cell receptor beta chain. The germline gene is not matched at one end of the junction; a read error may be the cause. TCRdb's table, derived via immunoSEQ multiplex PCR, lists solely in-frame clones and lacks some. The sample lists about 21,000 clones, around 82% occurring once. CDR1 is SNHLY, CDR2 FYNNEI, per germline. The CDR3 extends over 13 amino acids. The data belong to a study of blood T cell repertoires in COVID-19. The receptor comes from a human donor in a cohort sampled during active COVID-19. The sample comprised peripheral blood. The chain couples TRBV2 to TRBJ2-5; tentatively, D is TRBD1 (6 bases). CDR3 coding DNA: TGTGCCAGCAGTGAAGCGCCGACAGGCCCTAAGCACTTC. It encodes CASSEAPTGPKHF.